This T cell receptor beta chain was sequenced for a study of T cell responses to AZD1222 COVID-19 vaccine. This table comes from immunoSEQ multiplex PCR, and its TCRdb copy is limited to in-frame clones, with some not included. The sample lists approximately 160,000 clones; approximately 90% were seen once. V lost 3 bases and J lost 1, with 16 bases in between. The CDR3 contains 17 residues. Germline-derived CDR1 and CDR2 are LNHDA and SQIVND (reference sequence). The sequence was obtained from an adult who received the AZD1222 COVID-19 vaccine. The rearrangement links TRBV19 to TRBJ2-4; a possible D gene is TRBD1 (5 bases). The sample was peripheral blood, taken 28 days after the second AZD1222 dose. The CDR3 sequence is CASSIRAGQSAKNIQYF. DNA for the CDR3: TGTGCCAGTAGTATTCGGGCAGGGCAATCGGCCAAAAACATTCAGTACTTC.